This TCR beta chain was profiled in a study of blood T cell repertoires in COVID-19. The overall study: The origin of the acute and convalescent COVID-19 samples was the United States, Italy and Spain. PBMCs, B-cell-depleted T cells, or T cells were the source of the cDNA or gDNA that made up the material.

Authors' data handling: Reference gene primer amplification yielded estimated nucleated cell counts. The assay was immunoSEQ multiplex PCR, and TCRdb's table has in-frame clones only and misses some. D and trimming come from the DNA, and the V and J calls and clone size come from that table. The sample consists of roughly 250,000 clones, approximately 79% of them appearing once. The germline V and J ends were trimmed by 4 bases and 3 bases, with 12 bases remaining between them. Germline V gene lookup returns CDR1 MGHRA and CDR2 YSYEKL. This CDR3 region has 15 residues. The TCR originated in a woman aged 40 to 55 with active or convalescent COVID-19. The gene calls are TRBV4-1 and TRBJ2-2, with D possibly matching TRBD2 (5 bases). Sequencing used peripheral blood. The CDR3 is CASSLLKRDTGELFF. The DNA of the CDR3 is TGCGCCAGCAGCCTTTTAAAGAGGGACACCGGGGAGCTGTTTTTT.